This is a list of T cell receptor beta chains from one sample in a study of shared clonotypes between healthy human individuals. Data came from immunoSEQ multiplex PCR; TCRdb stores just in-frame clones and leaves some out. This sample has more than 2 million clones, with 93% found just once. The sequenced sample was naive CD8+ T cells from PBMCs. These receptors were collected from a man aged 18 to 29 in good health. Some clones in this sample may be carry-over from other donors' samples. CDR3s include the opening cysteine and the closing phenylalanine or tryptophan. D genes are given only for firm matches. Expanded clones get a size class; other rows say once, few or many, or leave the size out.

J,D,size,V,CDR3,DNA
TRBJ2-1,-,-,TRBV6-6,CASSYGAEQFF,TGTGCCAGCAGTTACGGGGCGGAGCAGTTCTTC
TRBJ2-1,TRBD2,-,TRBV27,CASRPALGTTPLNEQFF,TGTGCCAGCAGACCAGCCCTGGGGACTACACCCCTCAATGAGCAGTTCTTC
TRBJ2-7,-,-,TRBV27,CASSLYAGPAYEQYF,TGTGCCAGCAGTTTATATGCGGGACCGGCCTACGAGCAGTACTTC
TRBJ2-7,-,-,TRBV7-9,CASQPDRAYEQYF,TGTGCCAGTCAACCGGACCGGGCCTACGAGCAGTACTTC
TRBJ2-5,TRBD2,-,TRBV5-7,CASSLGRGGRHQETQYF,TGTGCCAGCAGCTTAGGAAGGGGAGGGCGGCATCAAGAGACCCAGTACTTC
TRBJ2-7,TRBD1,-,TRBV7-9,CASSSSTGGEDYEQYF,TGTGCCAGCAGCTCCTCAACAGGGGGCGAGGATTACGAGCAGTACTTC
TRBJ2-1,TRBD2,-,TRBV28,CASSRTSGRYNEQFF,TGTGCCAGCAGCCGGACTAGCGGTCGCTACAATGAGCAGTTCTTC
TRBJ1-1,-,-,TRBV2,CASSELLLEQMGGDTEAFF,TGTGCCAGCAGTGAATTACTTTTGGAACAGATGGGAGGGGACACTGAAGCTTTCTTT
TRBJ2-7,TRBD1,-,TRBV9,CASSLRRDRDLREQYF,TGTGCCAGCAGCTTACGTCGGGACAGGGATTTGCGCGAGCAGTACTTC
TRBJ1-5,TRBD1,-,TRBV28,CASSPRDRQSNQPQHF,TGTGCCAGCAGTCCGAGGGACAGGCAGAGCAATCAGCCCCAGCATTTT
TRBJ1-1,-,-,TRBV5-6,CASETVSGDTEAFF,TGTGCCAGCGAAACCGTCTCAGGGGACACTGAAGCTTTCTTT
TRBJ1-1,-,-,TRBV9,CASSAGSLNTEAFF,TGTGCCAGCAGCGCCGGGTCCTTGAACACTGAAGCTTTCTTT
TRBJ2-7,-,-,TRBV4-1,CASSQDYGASYEQYF,TGCGCCAGCAGCCAAGATTACGGGGCCTCCTACGAGCAGTACTTC
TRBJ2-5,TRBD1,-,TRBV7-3,CASSSRTGSETQYF,TGTGCCAGCAGCTCTAGGACAGGGTCTGAGACCCAGTACTTC
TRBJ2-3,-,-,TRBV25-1,CASSERVSGHTDTQYF,TGTGCCAGCAGTGAAAGGGTTAGCGGACACACAGATACGCAGTATTTT
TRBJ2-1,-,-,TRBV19,CASMGNEQFF,TGTGCCAGTATGGGCAATGAGCAGTTCTTC
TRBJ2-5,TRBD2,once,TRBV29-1,CSVEFQREASEETQYF,TGCAGCGTTGAATTCCAGCGGGAGGCCTCTGAAGAGACCCAGTACTTC
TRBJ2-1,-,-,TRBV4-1,CASSEGSGSEQFF,TGCGCCAGCAGCGAAGGTTCTGGCAGTGAGCAGTTCTTC
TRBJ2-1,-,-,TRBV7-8,CASSTRGARYNEQFF,TGTGCCAGCAGCACCCGGGGGGCGCGCTACAATGAGCAGTTCTTC
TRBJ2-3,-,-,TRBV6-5,CASGTLRADTQYF,TGTGCCAGTGGGACCCTAAGGGCAGATACGCAGTATTTT
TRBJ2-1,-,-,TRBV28,CASSFRGGDEQFF,TGTGCCAGCAGTTTCAGGGGAGGGGATGAGCAGTTCTTC
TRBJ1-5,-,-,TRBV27,CASSGWDGNSNQPQHF,TGTGCCAGCAGTGGGTGGGACGGCAATAGCAATCAGCCCCAGCATTTT
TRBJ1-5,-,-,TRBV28,CASSTTGRNQPQHF,TGTGCCAGCAGCACAACAGGGCGCAATCAGCCCCAGCATTTT
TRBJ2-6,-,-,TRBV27,CASSLRGLSGANVLTF,TGTGCCAGCAGTTTACGGGGGCTTTCTGGGGCCAACGTCCTGACTTTC
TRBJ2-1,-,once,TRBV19,CASRAVPGAIHNEQFF,TGTGCCAGTAGGGCGGTTCCGGGGGCAATACACAATGAGCAGTTCTTC
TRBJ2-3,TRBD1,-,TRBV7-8,CASSFGTAFTDTQYF,TGTGCCAGCAGCTTTGGGACAGCCTTTACAGATACGCAGTATTTT
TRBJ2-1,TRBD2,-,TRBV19,CASSTSGRALGYSYNEQFF,TGTGCCAGTAGTACTAGCGGGAGGGCCCTCGGGTACTCCTACAATGAGCAGTTCTTC
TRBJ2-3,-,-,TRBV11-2,CASSFNPLDTQYF,TGTGCCAGCAGCTTCAACCCGTTGGATACGCAGTATTTT
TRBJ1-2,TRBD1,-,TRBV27,CASSSPGQGMYGYTF,TGTGCCAGCAGTTCTCCGGGACAGGGCATGTATGGCTACACCTTC
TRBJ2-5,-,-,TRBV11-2,CASSPAPSVETQYF,TGTGCCAGCAGCCCTGCGCCTTCGGTAGAGACCCAGTACTTC
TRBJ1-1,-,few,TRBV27,CASSLGTEAFF,TGTGCCAGCAGTTTAGGTACTGAAGCTTTCTTT
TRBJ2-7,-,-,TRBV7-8,CASSLTAVGRGEQYF,TGTGCCAGCAGCTTAACCGCAGTCGGGCGCGGCGAGCAGTACTTC
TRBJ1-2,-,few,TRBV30,CAWSVPTVTHNYGYTF,TGTGCCTGGAGTGTACCGACAGTGACTCACAACTATGGCTACACCTTC
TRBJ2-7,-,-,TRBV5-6,CASSLAGRAYEQYF,TGTGCCAGCAGCTTGGCGGGCAGGGCCTACGAGCAGTACTTC
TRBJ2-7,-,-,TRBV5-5,CASSLDPRDIFYEQYF,TGTGCCAGCAGCTTGGACCCCCGGGATATTTTCTACGAGCAGTACTTC
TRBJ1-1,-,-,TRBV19,CATGDTEAFF,TGTGCCACAGGTGACACTGAAGCTTTCTTT
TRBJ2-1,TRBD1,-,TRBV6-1,CASSGDRGIDEQFF,TGTGCCAGCAGCGGGGACAGGGGAATTGATGAGCAGTTCTTC
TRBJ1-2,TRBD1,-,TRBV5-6,CASSPGQPSWGYTF,TGTGCCAGCAGCCCGGGACAGCCTTCCTGGGGCTACACCTTC
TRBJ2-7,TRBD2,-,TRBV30,CAWRDGTSGIYEQYF,TGTGCCTGGAGGGACGGGACTAGCGGGATCTACGAGCAGTACTTC
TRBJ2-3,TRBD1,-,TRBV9,CASSPDRESTDTQYF,TGTGCCAGCAGCCCCGACAGGGAGAGCACAGATACGCAGTATTTT
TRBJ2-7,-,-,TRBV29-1,CSVERDNSYEQYF,TGCAGCGTTGAGAGGGACAACTCCTACGAGCAGTACTTC
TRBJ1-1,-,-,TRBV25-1,CASHGPRRAFF,TGTGCCAGCCACGGGCCGAGGAGAGCTTTCTTT
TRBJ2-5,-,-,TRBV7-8,CASSLPGLLRETQYF,TGTGCCAGCAGCTTACCGGGACTCCTTCGAGAGACCCAGTACTTC
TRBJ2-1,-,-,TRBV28,CASSFPWAGGNEQFF,TGTGCCAGCAGTTTTCCGTGGGCCGGTGGGAATGAGCAGTTCTTC
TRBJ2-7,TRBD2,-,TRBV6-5,CASSYWQAGGYEQYF,TGTGCCAGCAGTTACTGGCAAGCGGGAGGGTACGAGCAGTACTTC
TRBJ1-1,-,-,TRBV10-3,CAISEPTVGLNTEAFF,TGTGCCATCAGTGAGCCGACAGTGGGGCTGAACACTGAAGCTTTCTTT
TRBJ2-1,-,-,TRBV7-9,CASSFRLASTLDEQFF,TGTGCCAGCAGCTTCAGACTTGCCTCTACACTCGATGAGCAGTTCTTC
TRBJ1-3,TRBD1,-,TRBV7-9,CASSSWDRVKSGNTIYF,TGTGCCAGCAGCTCCTGGGACAGGGTAAAATCAGGAAACACCATATATTTT
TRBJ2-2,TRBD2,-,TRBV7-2,CASSSLTSGSLGELFF,TGTGCCAGCAGCTCTTTGACTAGCGGGAGTCTTGGGGAGCTGTTTTTT